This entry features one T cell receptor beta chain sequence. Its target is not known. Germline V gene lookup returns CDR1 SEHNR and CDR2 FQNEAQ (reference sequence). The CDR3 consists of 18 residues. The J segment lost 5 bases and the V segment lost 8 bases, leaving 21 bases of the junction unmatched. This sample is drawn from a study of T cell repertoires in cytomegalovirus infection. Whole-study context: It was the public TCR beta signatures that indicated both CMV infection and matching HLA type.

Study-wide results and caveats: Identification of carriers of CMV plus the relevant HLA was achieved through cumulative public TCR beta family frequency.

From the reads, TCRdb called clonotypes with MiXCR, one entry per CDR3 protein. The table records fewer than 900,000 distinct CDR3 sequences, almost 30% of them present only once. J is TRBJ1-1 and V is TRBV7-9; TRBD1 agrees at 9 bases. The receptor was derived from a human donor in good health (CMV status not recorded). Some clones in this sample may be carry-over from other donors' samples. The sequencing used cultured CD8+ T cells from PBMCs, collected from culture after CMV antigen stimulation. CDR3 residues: CASARDRDQRGVGTEAFF. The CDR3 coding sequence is TGTGCCAGCGCCCGGGACAGGGACCAACGAGGGGTCGGGACTGAAGCTTTCTTT.